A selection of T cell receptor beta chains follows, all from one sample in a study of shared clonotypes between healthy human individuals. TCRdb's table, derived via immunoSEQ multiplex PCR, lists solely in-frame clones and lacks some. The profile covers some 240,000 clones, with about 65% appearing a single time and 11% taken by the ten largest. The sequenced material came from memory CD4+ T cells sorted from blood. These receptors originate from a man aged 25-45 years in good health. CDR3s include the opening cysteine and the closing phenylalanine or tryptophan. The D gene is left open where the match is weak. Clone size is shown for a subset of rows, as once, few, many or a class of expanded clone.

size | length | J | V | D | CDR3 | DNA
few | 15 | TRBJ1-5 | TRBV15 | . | CATSRVITTTQPQHF | TGTGCCACCAGCAGAGTTATCACGACGACTCAGCCCCAGCATTTT
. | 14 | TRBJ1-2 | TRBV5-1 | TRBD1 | CASSLLGDSYGYTF | TGCGCCAGCAGCTTACTCGGGGACAGTTATGGCTACACCTTC
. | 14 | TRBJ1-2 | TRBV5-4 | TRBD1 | CASSLAPGGWSYTF | TGTGCCAGCAGCTTGGCGCCAGGGGGCTGGAGCTACACCTTC
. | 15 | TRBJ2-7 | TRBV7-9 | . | CASSLSGTSGYEQYF | TGTGCCAGCAGCTTATCCGGGACATCGGGTTACGAGCAGTACTTC
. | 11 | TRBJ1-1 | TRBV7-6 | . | CAILQGAEAFF | TGTGCCATCCTACAGGGCGCTGAAGCTTTCTTT
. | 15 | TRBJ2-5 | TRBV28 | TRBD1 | CASSPAGTAQETQYF | TGTGCCAGCAGTCCCGCCGGGACAGCCCAAGAGACCCAGTACTTC
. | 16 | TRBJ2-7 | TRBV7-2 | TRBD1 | CASSLGVGQNSYEQYF | TGTGCCAGCAGCTTGGGGGTGGGACAGAACTCCTACGAGCAGTACTTC
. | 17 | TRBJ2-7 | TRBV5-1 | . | CASSLTSALTHTYEQYF | TGCGCCAGCAGCTTGACATCTGCCCTTACACACACCTACGAGCAGTACTTC
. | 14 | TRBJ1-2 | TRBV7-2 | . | CASSLEMQGYGYTF | TGTGCCAGCAGCTTAGAAATGCAGGGGTATGGCTACACCTTC
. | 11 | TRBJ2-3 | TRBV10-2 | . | CASSGGDTQYF | TGCGCCAGCAGTGGAGGAGATACGCAGTATTTT
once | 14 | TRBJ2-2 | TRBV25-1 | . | CASSEYIPHGELFF | TGTGCCAGCAGTGAATATATCCCCCACGGGGAGCTGTTTTTT
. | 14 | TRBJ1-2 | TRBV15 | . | CATSRDNQGGGYTF | TGTGCCACCAGCAGAGATAACCAGGGCGGAGGCTACACCTTC
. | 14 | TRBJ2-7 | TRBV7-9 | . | CASSFRQGGYEQYF | TGTGCCAGCAGCTTTCGCCAAGGAGGGTACGAGCAGTACTTC
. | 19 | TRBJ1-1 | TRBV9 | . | CASSVVHPLGGVMNTEAFF | TGTGCCAGCAGCGTAGTTCACCCTCTAGGGGGGGTCATGAACACTGAAGCTTTCTTT
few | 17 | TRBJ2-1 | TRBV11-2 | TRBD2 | CASSLPAVAGRGNEQFF | TGTGCCAGCAGCTTGCCGGCGGTAGCGGGAAGGGGGAATGAGCAGTTCTTC
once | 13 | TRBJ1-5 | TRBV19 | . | CASTNSGNQPQHF | TGTGCCAGTACCAACTCGGGCAATCAGCCCCAGCATTTT
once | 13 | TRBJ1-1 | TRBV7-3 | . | CASSKNQGLEAFF | TGTGCCAGCAGCAAAAACCAGGGACTTGAAGCTTTCTTT
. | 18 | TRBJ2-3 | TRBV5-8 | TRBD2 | CASSLSLAGGWGTDTQYF | TGTGCCAGCAGCTTGTCGCTAGCGGGAGGTTGGGGCACAGATACGCAGTATTTT
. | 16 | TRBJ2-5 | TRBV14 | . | CASSQYSWGPQETQYF | TGTGCCAGCAGCCAGTACTCCTGGGGGCCCCAAGAGACCCAGTACTTC
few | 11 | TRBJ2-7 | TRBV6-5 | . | CASSHWYEQYF | TGTGCCAGCAGTCACTGGTACGAGCAGTACTTC
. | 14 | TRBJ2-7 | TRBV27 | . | CASSRELYSYEQYF | TGTGCCAGCAGCAGGGAGCTCTATTCCTACGAGCAGTACTTC
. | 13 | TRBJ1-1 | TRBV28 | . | CASSSYSNTEAFF | TGTGCCAGCAGTTCGTACAGCAACACTGAAGCTTTCTTT
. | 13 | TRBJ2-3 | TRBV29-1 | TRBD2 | CSSSGSGEDTQYF | TGCAGCTCTAGCGGGAGTGGGGAAGATACGCAGTATTTT
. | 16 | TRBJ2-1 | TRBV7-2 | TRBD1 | CASSSTLGTGFNEQFF | TGTGCCAGCAGCTCGACTCTCGGGACAGGGTTCAATGAGCAGTTCTTC
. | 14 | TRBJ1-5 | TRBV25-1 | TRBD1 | CARKRTGSNQPQHF | TGTGCCAGAAAAAGGACAGGTAGCAATCAGCCCCAGCATTTT
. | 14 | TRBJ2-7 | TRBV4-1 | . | CASSQERFPGEQYF | TGCGCCAGCAGCCAAGAACGTTTCCCTGGGGAGCAGTACTTC
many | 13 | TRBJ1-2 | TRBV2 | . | CASSGTANYGYTF | TGTGCCAGCAGCGGGACGGCTAACTATGGCTACACCTTC
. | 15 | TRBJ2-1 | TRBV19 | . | CASSMGQGSLNEQFF | TGTGCCAGTAGTATGGGGCAGGGTTCGCTCAATGAGCAGTTCTTC
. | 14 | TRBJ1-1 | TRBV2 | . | CASSRDPKPTEAFF | TGTGCCAGCTCTCGGGACCCCAAACCGACTGAAGCTTTCTTT
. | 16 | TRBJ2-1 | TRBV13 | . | CASSLSLALAYNEQFF | TGTGCCAGCAGCTTAAGTTTAGCGTTAGCTTACAATGAGCAGTTCTTC
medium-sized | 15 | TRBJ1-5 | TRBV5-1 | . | CASSLGPASNQPQHF | TGCGCCAGCAGCTTGGGACCGGCTAGCAATCAGCCCCAGCATTTT
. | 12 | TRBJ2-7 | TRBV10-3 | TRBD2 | CAIEGVGGEQYF | TGTGCCATTGAGGGAGTGGGGGGGGAGCAGTACTTC
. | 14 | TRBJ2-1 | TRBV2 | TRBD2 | CASSEASGRPEQFF | TGTGCCAGCAGTGAGGCTAGCGGGCGACCAGAGCAGTTCTTC
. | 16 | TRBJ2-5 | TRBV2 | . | CASSLGPGPRQETQYF | TGTGCCAGCAGTCTAGGGCCGGGACCCCGTCAAGAGACCCAGTACTTC
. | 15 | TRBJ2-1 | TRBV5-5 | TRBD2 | CASSLSGTRGNEQFF | TGTGCCAGCAGCTTGTCCGGGACTAGAGGCAATGAGCAGTTCTTC
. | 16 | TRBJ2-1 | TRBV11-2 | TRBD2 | CASSLAGRGAYNEQFF | TGTGCCAGCAGCCTAGCGGGTAGGGGGGCCTACAATGAGCAGTTCTTC
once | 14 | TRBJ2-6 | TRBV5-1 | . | CASKINPGANVLTF | TGCGCCAGCAAGATCAATCCTGGGGCCAACGTCCTGACTTTC
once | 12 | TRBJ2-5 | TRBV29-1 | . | CSALGTQKTQYF | TGCAGCGCCCTCGGGACTCAAAAGACCCAGTACTTC
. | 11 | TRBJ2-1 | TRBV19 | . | CASSIFNEQFF | TGTGCCAGTAGTATTTTTAATGAGCAGTTCTTC
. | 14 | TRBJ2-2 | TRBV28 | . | CASSVTDIRGELFF | TGTGCCAGCTCGGTGACGGACATCAGGGGGGAGCTGTTTTTT
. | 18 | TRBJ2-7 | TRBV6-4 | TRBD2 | CASSDSTSGSKGLYEQYF | TGTGCCAGCAGTGACTCTACTAGCGGGAGCAAAGGGCTCTACGAGCAGTACTTC
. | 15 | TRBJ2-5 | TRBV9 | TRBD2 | CASSVTLGLGETQYF | TGTGCCAGCAGCGTAACCCTAGGACTAGGAGAGACCCAGTACTTC